These T cell receptor beta chains were read from a single sample in a study of shared clonotypes between healthy human individuals. The repertoire was sequenced with immunoSEQ multiplex PCR; TCRdb's copy has only in-frame clones and lacks some. The sample records fewer than 700,000 clones, 85% to 95% being singletons. Sequencing was carried out using naive CD8+ T cells sorted from blood. These receptors came from a woman aged 25 to 39 in good health. Each CDR3 is given with its conserved first and last residue. The D gene is left open where the match is weak. Clone size is stated in some rows and not others, as once, few, many or a class when expanded.

J | V | size | D | CDR3 | DNA
TRBJ1-2 | TRBV30 | few | - | CAWSVRGSVYGYTF | TGTGCCTGGAGTGTACGAGGGTCAGTCTATGGCTACACCTTC
TRBJ2-7 | TRBV7-2 | - | - | CASSFAQGSYEQYF | TGTGCCAGCAGCTTCGCCCAGGGCTCCTACGAGCAGTACTTC
TRBJ2-7 | TRBV6-5 | - | - | CASSYSLGQALYEQYF | TGTGCCAGCAGTTACTCGCTTGGGCAGGCGCTATACGAGCAGTACTTC
TRBJ2-7 | TRBV28 | - | TRBD2 | CASSPGTSGYEQYF | TGTGCCAGCAGTCCCGGGACTAGCGGATACGAGCAGTACTTC
TRBJ2-7 | TRBV14 | - | TRBD2 | CASSARGLAYEQYF | TGTGCCAGCAGCGCCCGGGGACTAGCGTACGAGCAGTACTTC
TRBJ2-5 | TRBV25-1 | - | - | CASSDSDHGRHFGETQYF | TGTGCCAGCAGTGATTCTGACCACGGCAGGCACTTTGGAGAGACCCAGTACTTC
TRBJ1-5 | TRBV19 | - | TRBD1 | CASSIGTGYSNQPQHF | TGTGCCAGTAGTATTGGGACAGGGTATAGCAATCAGCCCCAGCATTTT
TRBJ2-1 | TRBV27 | - | - | CASSFRGGGSYNEQFF | TGTGCCAGCAGTTTCCGCGGAGGCGGCTCCTACAATGAGCAGTTCTTC
TRBJ2-7 | TRBV27 | - | - | CASSFTGDSYEQYF | TGTGCCAGCAGTTTTACAGGTGACTCCTACGAGCAGTACTTC
TRBJ2-7 | TRBV11-3 | - | TRBD2 | CASSLGLAVTYEQYF | TGTGCCAGCAGCTTAGGACTAGCGGTAACCTACGAGCAGTACTTC
TRBJ2-1 | TRBV9 | - | - | CASSVRSEPPSNEQFF | TGTGCCAGCAGCGTAAGGTCGGAACCCCCTTCCAATGAGCAGTTCTTC
TRBJ1-1 | TRBV2 | - | - | CASGGSRTEAFF | TGTGCCAGCGGGGGTAGTCGCACTGAAGCTTTCTTT
TRBJ2-7 | TRBV7-6 | - | TRBD1 | CASSARQGAVYEQYF | TGTGCCAGCAGCGCTAGACAGGGTGCGGTCTACGAGCAGTACTTC
TRBJ2-7 | TRBV29-1 | - | TRBD2 | CSGGTSGGYEQYF | TGCAGCGGTGGGACTAGCGGGGGTTACGAGCAGTACTTC
TRBJ2-7 | TRBV7-8 | - | TRBD2 | CASSLLGSGGYEQYF | TGTGCCAGCAGCTTATTGGGTAGCGGGGGCTACGAGCAGTACTTC
TRBJ2-2 | TRBV12-5 | - | - | CASGSDTGELFF | TGTGCTAGTGGTTCCGACACCGGGGAGCTGTTTTTT
TRBJ2-7 | TRBV7-2 | - | TRBD2 | CASSLVGGRASDEQYF | TGTGCCAGCAGCTTAGTGGGCGGGAGGGCCTCGGACGAGCAGTACTTC
TRBJ2-1 | TRBV5-4 | - | - | CASSPQVGVGNEQFF | TGTGCCAGCAGCCCCCAGGTAGGGGTAGGTAATGAGCAGTTCTTC
TRBJ2-7 | TRBV19 | - | - | CASSRRDVLEQYF | TGTGCCAGTAGTAGGCGGGACGTCCTCGAGCAGTACTTC
TRBJ2-3 | TRBV6-6 | - | - | CASSYSDTDTQYF | TGTGCCAGCAGTTACTCGGACACAGATACGCAGTATTTT
TRBJ2-1 | TRBV28 | - | TRBD2 | CASSLKGLEVLDEQFF | TGTGCCAGCAGTTTAAAGGGACTAGAGGTTTTAGATGAGCAGTTCTTC
TRBJ2-1 | TRBV9 | - | TRBD2 | CASSVGGSGGNEQFF | TGTGCCAGCAGCGTTGGCGGGAGTGGTGGGAATGAGCAGTTCTTC